This is a list of T cell receptor beta chains from one sample in a study of blood T cell repertoires in COVID-19. Data came from immunoSEQ multiplex PCR; TCRdb stores just in-frame clones and leaves some out. Here the sample spans about 270,000 clones, 70% to 90% being singletons. The sample was peripheral blood. These receptors came from a woman between 70 and 85 years old with acute or convalescent COVID-19. The CDR3 runs from the conserved cysteine through the conserved F or W. The D gene is left open where the match is weak. Only part of the rows carry a size: once, few, many, or a class if the clone is expanded.

CDR3nt: TGTGCCAGCAGTAGGGGGACAGTCTACGAGCAGTACTTC
CDR3aa: CASSRGTVYEQYF
v_gene: TRBV6-6
d_gene: TRBD1
j_gene: TRBJ2-7
abundance: NA

CDR3nt: TGTGCCAGGACCCTCCAGCGGGGGGCAGGGGACATTCAGTACTTC
CDR3aa: CARTLQRGAGDIQYF
v_gene: TRBV13
d_gene: TRBD2
j_gene: TRBJ2-4
abundance: NA

CDR3nt: TGCAGCGCCCTGCCAAACAGGGGGAACACTGAAGCTTTCTTT
CDR3aa: CSALPNRGNTEAFF
v_gene: TRBV29-1
d_gene: TRBD1
j_gene: TRBJ1-1
abundance: few

CDR3nt: TGTGCCAGCAAGAACGAGGACACTGAAGCTTTCTTT
CDR3aa: CASKNEDTEAFF
v_gene: TRBV6-4
d_gene: NA
j_gene: TRBJ1-1
abundance: NA

CDR3nt: TGTGCCAGTAGACATCCCCGGGGAGACGCAACTAATGAAAAACTGTTTTTT
CDR3aa: CASRHPRGDATNEKLFF
v_gene: TRBV19
d_gene: NA
j_gene: TRBJ1-4
abundance: NA

CDR3nt: TGTGCCAGCAGTGAGGGAGGAGGCGCCTACGAGCAGTACTTC
CDR3aa: CASSEGGGAYEQYF
v_gene: TRBV6-1
d_gene: NA
j_gene: TRBJ2-7
abundance: NA

CDR3nt: TGCGCCAGCAGCTTATTACAGGGCGGGCAGCCCCAGCATTTT
CDR3aa: CASSLLQGGQPQHF
v_gene: TRBV5-1
d_gene: NA
j_gene: TRBJ1-5
abundance: NA

CDR3nt: TGTGCCAGCAGCGACCCCGGAGGGGCCGACGAGCAGTACTTC
CDR3aa: CASSDPGGADEQYF
v_gene: TRBV2
d_gene: NA
j_gene: TRBJ2-7
abundance: NA

CDR3nt: TGTGCCAGCAGTTTATTGTCCCGGGGCACTGAAGCTTTCTTT
CDR3aa: CASSLLSRGTEAFF
v_gene: TRBV28
d_gene: NA
j_gene: TRBJ1-1
abundance: once

CDR3nt: TGTGCCAGCAGCTTAGCGGGGGCACTCGGGGAGACCCAGTACTTC
CDR3aa: CASSLAGALGETQYF
v_gene: TRBV5-4
d_gene: TRBD2
j_gene: TRBJ2-5
abundance: NA

CDR3nt: TGTGCCAGCAGCCAAAGAGTGGACGAGCAGTACTTC
CDR3aa: CASSQRVDEQYF
v_gene: TRBV3-1/TRBV3-2
d_gene: NA
j_gene: TRBJ2-7
abundance: NA

CDR3nt: TGTGCCAGCAGCCCTTTGACTAGCGGGGGGATCCTAGCCAAAAACATTCAGTACTTC
CDR3aa: CASSPLTSGGILAKNIQYF
v_gene: TRBV5-6
d_gene: TRBD2
j_gene: TRBJ2-4
abundance: NA

CDR3nt: TGTGCCAGCAGCTTGTATAGGGGACACCCTGAAGCTTTCTTT
CDR3aa: CASSLYRGHPEAFF
v_gene: TRBV5-8
d_gene: NA
j_gene: TRBJ1-1
abundance: few

CDR3nt: TGCAGTGTCCAGGGCACAGATACGCAGTATTTT
CDR3aa: CSVQGTDTQYF
v_gene: TRBV20-1
d_gene: NA
j_gene: TRBJ2-3
abundance: NA

CDR3nt: TGTGCCAGCAGCCAGGCGGGGGGGCCGGGAGATACGCAGTATTTT
CDR3aa: CASSQAGGPGDTQYF
v_gene: TRBV3-1/TRBV3-2
d_gene: TRBD2
j_gene: TRBJ2-3
abundance: NA

CDR3nt: TGTGCCAGCAGGGACGCTAGCGTTCTTTCCTACAATGAGCAGTTCTTC
CDR3aa: CASRDASVLSYNEQFF
v_gene: TRBV5-4
d_gene: NA
j_gene: TRBJ2-1
abundance: NA

CDR3nt: TGTGCCAGCCGGAGGGAACAGGGGGCCTACGAGCAGTACTTC
CDR3aa: CASRREQGAYEQYF
v_gene: TRBV2
d_gene: TRBD1
j_gene: TRBJ2-7
abundance: NA

CDR3nt: TGTGCCAGCAGTTTCCCTTCTAGCGGGGGGGCTGTCGAGCAGTACTTC
CDR3aa: CASSFPSSGGAVEQYF
v_gene: TRBV6-5
d_gene: TRBD2
j_gene: TRBJ2-7
abundance: NA

CDR3nt: TGTGCCAGCAGCCCGATTTTTAGCACTGAAGCTTTCTTT
CDR3aa: CASSPIFSTEAFF
v_gene: TRBV3-1/TRBV3-2
d_gene: NA
j_gene: TRBJ1-1
abundance: NA

CDR3nt: TGTGCCAGCTCACCAAGAGACAGGGGGCGCGATCAGCCCCAGCATTTT
CDR3aa: CASSPRDRGRDQPQHF
v_gene: TRBV18
d_gene: TRBD1
j_gene: TRBJ1-5
abundance: NA

CDR3nt: TGTGCCAGCAGCTTAATAAAAACCGGGACAGGCGGGACTAATGAAAAACTGTTTTTT
CDR3aa: CASSLIKTGTGGTNEKLFF
v_gene: TRBV7-9
d_gene: TRBD1
j_gene: TRBJ1-4
abundance: NA

CDR3nt: TGCGCCAGCAGCTCACCGGGACAGGGAGAGAGATCCTATAATTCACCCCTCCACTTT
CDR3aa: CASSSPGQGERSYNSPLHF
v_gene: TRBV5-1
d_gene: TRBD1
j_gene: TRBJ1-6
abundance: NA

CDR3nt: TGTGCCAGCAGCTCGACAGGGGGCCGGCACACTGAAGCTTTCTTT
CDR3aa: CASSSTGGRHTEAFF
v_gene: TRBV5-6
d_gene: TRBD1
j_gene: TRBJ1-1
abundance: once

CDR3nt: TGTGCCAGCTCGCTAACGACAGGGCGCACCGGGGAGCTGTTTTTT
CDR3aa: CASSLTTGRTGELFF
v_gene: TRBV18
d_gene: TRBD1
j_gene: TRBJ2-2
abundance: few

CDR3nt: TGTGCCAGCAGCCTACTAGCGGGGGGGCCGACCTACGAGCAGTACTTC
CDR3aa: CASSLLAGGPTYEQYF
v_gene: TRBV5-4
d_gene: TRBD2
j_gene: TRBJ2-7
abundance: NA

CDR3nt: TGCGCCAGCAGCCAAGAGGAGGCAGTTGCCAATGAGCAGTTCTTC
CDR3aa: CASSQEEAVANEQFF
v_gene: TRBV4-1
d_gene: NA
j_gene: TRBJ2-1
abundance: NA

CDR3nt: TGTGCCAGCAGCCGGGACAGAAACACTGAAGCTTTCTTT
CDR3aa: CASSRDRNTEAFF
v_gene: TRBV7-8
d_gene: TRBD1
j_gene: TRBJ1-1
abundance: NA

CDR3nt: TGCGCCAGCAGCTATACCGGGACAGGGGCTGAAGCTTTCTTT
CDR3aa: CASSYTGTGAEAFF
v_gene: TRBV5-1
d_gene: TRBD1
j_gene: TRBJ1-1
abundance: NA

CDR3nt: TGTGCCAGCAGCTCACAGGGAAATACTGAAGCTTTCTTT
CDR3aa: CASSSQGNTEAFF
v_gene: TRBV7-6
d_gene: NA
j_gene: TRBJ1-1
abundance: few

CDR3nt: TGTGCCAGCGGACCCTCCGGGACAGGGACTGAAAAACTGTTTTTT
CDR3aa: CASGPSGTGTEKLFF
v_gene: TRBV18
d_gene: TRBD1
j_gene: TRBJ1-4
abundance: NA

CDR3nt: TGTGCCAGCAGCTTAGGGGGCAATTCACCCCTCCACTTT
CDR3aa: CASSLGGNSPLHF
v_gene: TRBV11-3
d_gene: NA
j_gene: TRBJ1-6
abundance: NA

CDR3nt: TGTGCCAGCAGCCAACATTCCGGGACAGGGGACGGCGGCTACACCTTC
CDR3aa: CASSQHSGTGDGGYTF
v_gene: TRBV7-9
d_gene: TRBD1
j_gene: TRBJ1-2
abundance: NA

CDR3nt: TGTGCCAGCAGACCCACAGGGAAGGGCACCGGGGAGCTGTTTTTT
CDR3aa: CASRPTGKGTGELFF
v_gene: TRBV3-1/TRBV3-2
d_gene: NA
j_gene: TRBJ2-2
abundance: once

CDR3nt: TGTGCCAGCAGCTTGATAGCGGGGGCCCCGGGCGAGCAGTACTTC
CDR3aa: CASSLIAGAPGEQYF
v_gene: TRBV5-5
d_gene: TRBD2
j_gene: TRBJ2-7
abundance: NA

CDR3nt: TGCGCCAGCAGCGATCGACCCCGGGGGACAGGGGCCACAGATACGCAGTATTTT
CDR3aa: CASSDRPRGTGATDTQYF
v_gene: TRBV5-1
d_gene: TRBD1
j_gene: TRBJ2-3
abundance: once

CDR3nt: TGTGCCAGTAGTATCGGGGGGACAGATACGCAGTATTTT
CDR3aa: CASSIGGTDTQYF
v_gene: TRBV19
d_gene: TRBD2
j_gene: TRBJ2-3
abundance: NA

CDR3nt: TGTGCCAGCAGCTTAGATCTTCGCGGGCCGAACTCTGGGGCCAACGTCCTGACTTTC
CDR3aa: CASSLDLRGPNSGANVLTF
v_gene: TRBV11-2
d_gene: NA
j_gene: TRBJ2-6
abundance: once

CDR3nt: TGCGCCAGCAGCTTGGTCGAGGCACCGCGCTCTGGAAACACCATATATTTT
CDR3aa: CASSLVEAPRSGNTIYF
v_gene: TRBV5-1
d_gene: NA
j_gene: TRBJ1-3
abundance: once

CDR3nt: TGCGCCAGCAGCCCAGGGGGCGCTGGTCAGCCCCAGCATTTT
CDR3aa: CASSPGGAGQPQHF
v_gene: TRBV5-1
d_gene: TRBD1
j_gene: TRBJ1-5
abundance: NA

CDR3nt: TGTGCCAGCGGCCCCCTCGCGGGTCCTTTAAACACCATATATTTT
CDR3aa: CASGPLAGPLNTIYF
v_gene: TRBV27
d_gene: NA
j_gene: TRBJ1-3
abundance: NA

CDR3nt: TGTGCCAGCAGCATACAGGGGGGGTACACTGAAGCTTTCTTT
CDR3aa: CASSIQGGYTEAFF
v_gene: TRBV3-1/TRBV3-2
d_gene: TRBD1
j_gene: TRBJ1-1
abundance: NA

CDR3nt: TGTGCCAGCTCACCTTCCCCAAGGGGGAACTATGGCTACACCTTC
CDR3aa: CASSPSPRGNYGYTF
v_gene: TRBV18
d_gene: NA
j_gene: TRBJ1-2
abundance: NA

CDR3nt: TGTGCCAGCAGTCCCAGGACTACAACCGAGCAGTTCTTC
CDR3aa: CASSPRTTTEQFF
v_gene: TRBV2
d_gene: NA
j_gene: TRBJ2-1
abundance: once

CDR3nt: TGTGCCAGCAGTTACCGCCAACAGGGGGCTGGCGAAAAACTGTTTTTT
CDR3aa: CASSYRQQGAGEKLFF
v_gene: TRBV6-5
d_gene: TRBD1
j_gene: TRBJ1-4
abundance: NA

CDR3nt: TGTGCCAGCAGCTTAAGAGGTCTTGGAAACACCATATATTTT
CDR3aa: CASSLRGLGNTIYF
v_gene: TRBV5-6
d_gene: NA
j_gene: TRBJ1-3
abundance: NA

CDR3nt: TGTGCCAGCTTGGCGGGGGGCACAGATACGCAGTATTTT
CDR3aa: CASLAGGTDTQYF
v_gene: TRBV6-5
d_gene: TRBD2
j_gene: TRBJ2-3
abundance: NA

CDR3nt: TGTGCCAGCAGCCAAACATTTAGGGGCGTCCGTGAGAACACTGAAGCTTTCTTT
CDR3aa: CASSQTFRGVRENTEAFF
v_gene: TRBV21-1
d_gene: NA
j_gene: TRBJ1-1
abundance: NA

CDR3nt: TGTGCCAGCAGCTCGAGACAGGGGAGGAACACTGAAGCTTTCTTT
CDR3aa: CASSSRQGRNTEAFF
v_gene: TRBV7-9
d_gene: TRBD1
j_gene: TRBJ1-1
abundance: NA

CDR3nt: TGTGCCAGCAGCGTAGGGGGCGATGGGACGCAGTATTTT
CDR3aa: CASSVGGDGTQYF
v_gene: TRBV9
d_gene: NA
j_gene: TRBJ2-3
abundance: NA